This paragraph reports one T cell receptor (beta chain). The antigen is not known. The data are from a study of CXCR3-negative and CXCR3-positive naive CD8 T cells. CDR1 and CDR2 from the germline V gene are MDHEN and SYDVKM. The CDR3 has 14 amino acids. Study-level findings and limits: Naive CXCR3-negative cells resembled naive CXCR3-positive cells in TRBV-TRBJ usage; memory cells differed. Each naive subset displayed comparably high diversity, whereas memory CD8+ cells displayed much lower diversity. Cryopreserved PBMCs had partly decreased CXCR3 expression; fresh PBMCs were used in most assays. For the naive subsets, surface CD5 was similar, and TCR strength was inferred from TRB CDR3 properties.

Each TRB cDNA library was prepared by 5' RACE (with UMI labels). TCRdb re-analyzed the 5' RACE reads; it lists each CDR3 protein once, without DNA. Reported are tens of thousands of distinct CDR3 sequences; the ten largest clones contain 20% to 25%. The sequencing input was memory CD8+ T cells from blood. V and J are TRBV28 and TRBJ2-1. This sequence originates from a human donor in good health. Some clones in this sample may be carry-over from other donors' samples. CDR3 amino acids: CASSFPSRSEEQFF.